The clone carrying this TCR beta chain has only a few counts. Its matching antigen is unknown. The data derive from a study of blood T cells in healthy people across ages. Germline CDR1 reads DFQATT; CDR2 reads SNEGSKA (reference sequence). The CDR3 runs 16 residues. Unmatched junction bases numbered 8, after V lost 0 bases and J lost 7 bases. Donors each provided about 9.5 milliliters of peripheral blood. Each sample yielded at least 6 million isolated PBMCs. Findings of the study overall: Long-lived donors exceeded aged donors in naive CD4+ cells and diversity.

A second PCR of about 6 to 11 cycles used a sample-barcoded 5' primer and a J-beta primer mix. The yield of each sample was at least 2.5 million CDR3-containing paired-end reads. TCRdb re-called the 5' RACE reads with MiXCR, one entry per CDR3 protein. The data contain about 720,000 distinct CDR3 sequences, 20% to 25% of them seen just once; the ten biggest clones take up around 22%. The gene calls are TRBV20-1 and TRBJ1-4; 10 bases agree with TRBD1. The sample comprised blood. This TCR was sampled from a man between 70 and 80 years old in good health. CDR3 region: CSARDQAGQGIEKLFF. Here the CDR3 DNA reads TGCAGTGCTAGAGATCAGGCGGGACAGGGGATTGAAAAACTGTTTTTT.